This T cell receptor beta chain was retrieved from a study of metastatic and nonmetastatic thyroid tumors (TCRdb year 2020). Describing the broader study: Repertoires from peripheral blood and from tumor or nodule tissue samples of malignant and benign thyroid patients were compared.

No patient had received any treatment before thyroid surgery. The study retrospectively analysed patient clinical samples collected from about 2012 to 2019 using T-cell receptor beta sequencing. As to this clone: What antigen it recognizes has not been identified. Per-base qualities were not stored, and no clone one base away is much larger.

Library preparation employed PCR. Sequencing relied on an Illumina HiSeq 4000. High-throughput sequencing was used to profile the TCR beta-chain CDR3 region of each patient. The authors' pipeline ran thus. CDR3 differences across clinicopathological groups were used to build a classifier for discriminating distant-metastatic papillary thyroid cancer patients. Repertoire diversity was assessed with the Shannon index, and tumor-blood repertoire similarity with the Morisita-Horn index. The public reads were run again by TCRdb, first through fastp at Q25 and then through MiXCR, and only productive beta chains were kept. What appears here as the V and J calls and clone size reflects TCRdb's work, not the paper's. This sample holds under 30,000 clones; under 15% were observed only once. The top ten hold approximately 3.3% of the sample. Broad study findings and their caveats: In both blood and tumor samples, malignant tumors were reported to have significantly higher TCR beta diversity than benign nodules.

The germline V gene yields MNHNS for CDR1 and SASEGT for CDR2. Germline trimming: 2 bases from V, 0 bases from J; junction bases outside gene matches: 5. The CDR3 contains 16 residues, cysteine and phenylalanine counted. The read is trimmed to its CDR3 DNA, 48 bases read in frame from base 1. Rearrangement joined TRBV6-1 to TRBJ2-5; 8 of the junction bases match TRBD2. The TCR sequence derives from a female donor with papillary thyroid cancer or a benign thyroid nodule (not recorded which). Some clones in this sample may be carry-over from other donors' samples. Specimen: blood. The nucleotide sequence is TGTGCCAGCAGTGAAACGAGCGGGGGCTACCAAGAGACCCAGTACTTC. It translates to CASSETSGGYQETQYF.